The sequence of this T cell receptor beta chain was determined in a study of blood T cell repertoires in COVID-19. Study details: Acute and convalescent COVID-19 samples came from the United States, Italy and Spain.

In the source study's methods: Amplifying reference gene primers gave estimates of nucleated cell counts. The assay was immunoSEQ multiplex PCR, and TCRdb's table has in-frame clones only and misses some. That table gives V, J and clone size, and the DNA gave D and trimming. The sample carries under 200,000 clones, around 88% recorded once. Germline V gene lookup returns CDR1 SGDLS and CDR2 YYNGEE. The V and J ends lost 3 bases and 0 bases, in that order; junction bases with no gene match: 2. The CDR3 length is 15 residues. Sample: peripheral blood. The gene calls are TRBV9 and TRBJ2-1, with 8 bases identical to TRBD2. The clonotype was recovered from a woman aged 70-85 years who had recovered from COVID-19. The CDR3 protein is CASSAGGASYNEQFF. The CDR3 DNA follows: TGTGCCAGCAGCGCCGGGGGGGCCTCCTACAATGAGCAGTTCTTC. The full variable domain, in which reference TRBV9 and TRBJ2-1 provide the parts outside the CDR3, is DSGVTQTPKHLITATGQRVTLRCSPRSGDLSVYWYQQSLDQGLQFLIQYYNGEERAKGNILERFSAQQFPDLHSELNLSSLELGDSALYFCASSAGGASYNEQFFGPGTRLTVL.